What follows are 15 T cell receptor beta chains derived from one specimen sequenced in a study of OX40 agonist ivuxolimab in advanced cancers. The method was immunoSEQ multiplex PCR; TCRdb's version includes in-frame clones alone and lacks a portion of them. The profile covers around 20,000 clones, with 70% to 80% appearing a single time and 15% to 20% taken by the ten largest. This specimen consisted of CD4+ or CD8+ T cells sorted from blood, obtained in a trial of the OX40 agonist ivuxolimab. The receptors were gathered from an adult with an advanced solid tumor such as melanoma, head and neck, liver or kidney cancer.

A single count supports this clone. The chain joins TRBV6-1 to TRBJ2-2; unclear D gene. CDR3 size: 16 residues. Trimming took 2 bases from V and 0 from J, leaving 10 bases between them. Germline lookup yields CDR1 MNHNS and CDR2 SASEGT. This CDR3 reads CASSERYSPNTGELFF. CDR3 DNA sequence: TGTGCCAGCAGTGAACGGTACAGCCCGAACACCGGGGAGCTGTTTTTT.

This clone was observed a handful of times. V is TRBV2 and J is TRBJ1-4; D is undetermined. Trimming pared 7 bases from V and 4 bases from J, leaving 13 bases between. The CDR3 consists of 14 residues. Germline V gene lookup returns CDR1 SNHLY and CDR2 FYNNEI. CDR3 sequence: CASIGKTDNEKLFF. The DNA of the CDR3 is TGTGCCAGCATAGGGAAGACGGATAATGAAAAACTGTTTTTT.

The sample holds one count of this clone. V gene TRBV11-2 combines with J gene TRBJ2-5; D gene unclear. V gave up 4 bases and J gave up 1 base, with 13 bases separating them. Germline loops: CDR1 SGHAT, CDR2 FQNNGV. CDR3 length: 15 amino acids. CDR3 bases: TGTGCCAGCAGCTCCCCGGGTCTGGGCCAAGAGACCCAGTACTTC. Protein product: CASSSPGLGQETQYF.

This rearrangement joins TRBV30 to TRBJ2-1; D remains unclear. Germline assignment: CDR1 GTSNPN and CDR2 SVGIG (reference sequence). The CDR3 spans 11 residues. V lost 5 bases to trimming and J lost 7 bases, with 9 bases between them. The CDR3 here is CAWGLGNEQFF. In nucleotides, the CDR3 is TGTGCCTGGGGGCTAGGAAATGAGCAGTTCTTC.

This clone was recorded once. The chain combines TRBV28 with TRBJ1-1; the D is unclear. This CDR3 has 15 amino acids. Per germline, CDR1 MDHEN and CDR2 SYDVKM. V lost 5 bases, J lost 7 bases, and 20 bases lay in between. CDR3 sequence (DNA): TGTGCCAGCAGTACGCGAACCATGGAAAGGGATGAAGCTTTCTTT. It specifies CASSTRTMERDEAFF.

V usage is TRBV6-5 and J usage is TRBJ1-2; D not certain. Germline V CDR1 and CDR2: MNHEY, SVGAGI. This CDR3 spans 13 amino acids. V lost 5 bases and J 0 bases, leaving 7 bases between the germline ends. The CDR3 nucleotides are TGTGCCAGCAGTGAAGTCCCTAACTATGGCTACACCTTC. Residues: CASSEVPNYGYTF.

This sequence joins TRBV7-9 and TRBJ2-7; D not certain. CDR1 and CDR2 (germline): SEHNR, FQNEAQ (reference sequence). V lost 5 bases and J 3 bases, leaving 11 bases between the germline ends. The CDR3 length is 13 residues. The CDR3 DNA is TGTGCCAGCAGCCCCCGCCTGAGCTACGAGCAGTACTTC. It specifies CASSPRLSYEQYF.

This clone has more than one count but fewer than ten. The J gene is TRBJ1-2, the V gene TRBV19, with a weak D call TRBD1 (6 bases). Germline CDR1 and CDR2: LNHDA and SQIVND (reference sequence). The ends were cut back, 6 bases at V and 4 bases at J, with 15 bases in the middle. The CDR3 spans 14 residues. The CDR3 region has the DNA TGTGCCAGTAGCGCTCCGGGGGCGGTCTATGGCTACACCTTC. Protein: CASSAPGAVYGYTF.

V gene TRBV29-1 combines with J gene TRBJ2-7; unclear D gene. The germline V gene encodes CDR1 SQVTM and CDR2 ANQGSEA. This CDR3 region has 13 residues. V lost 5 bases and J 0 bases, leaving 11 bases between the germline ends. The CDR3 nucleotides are TGCAGCGTTAGGACGGTAGTCTCCTACGAGCAGTACTTC. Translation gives CSVRTVVSYEQYF.

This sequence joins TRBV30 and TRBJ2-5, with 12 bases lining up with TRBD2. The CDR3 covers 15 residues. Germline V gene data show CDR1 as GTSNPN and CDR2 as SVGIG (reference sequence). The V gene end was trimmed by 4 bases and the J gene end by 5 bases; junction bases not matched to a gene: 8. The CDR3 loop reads CAWTLAGGPKETQYF. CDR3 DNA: TGTGCCTGGACCCTAGCGGGAGGGCCAAAGGAGACCCAGTACTTC. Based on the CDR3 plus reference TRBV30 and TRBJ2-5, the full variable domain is SQTIHQWPATLVQPVGSPLSLECTVEGTSNPNLYWYRQAAGRGLQLLFYSVGIGQISSEVPQNLSASRPQDRQFILSSKKLLLSDSGFYLCAWTLAGGPKETQYFGPGTRLLVL.

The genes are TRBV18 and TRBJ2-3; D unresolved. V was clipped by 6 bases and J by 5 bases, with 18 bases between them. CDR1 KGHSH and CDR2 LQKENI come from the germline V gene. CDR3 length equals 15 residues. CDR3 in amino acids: CASSPEGQLEDTQYF. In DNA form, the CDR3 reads TGTGCCAGCTCCCCAGAAGGGCAGCTGGAAGATACGCAGTATTTT.

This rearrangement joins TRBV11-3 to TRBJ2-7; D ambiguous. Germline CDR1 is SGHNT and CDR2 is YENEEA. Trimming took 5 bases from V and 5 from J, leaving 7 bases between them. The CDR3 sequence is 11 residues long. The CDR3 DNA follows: TGTGCCAGCAGCCCCGTGAACGAGCAGTACTTC. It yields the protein CASSPVNEQYF.

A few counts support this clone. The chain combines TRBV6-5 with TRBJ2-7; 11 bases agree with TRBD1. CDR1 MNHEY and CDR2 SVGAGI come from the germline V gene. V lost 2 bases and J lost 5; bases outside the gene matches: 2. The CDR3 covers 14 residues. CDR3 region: CASSYGTGGDEQYF. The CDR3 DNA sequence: TGTGCCAGCAGTTACGGGACAGGGGGAGACGAGCAGTACTTC.

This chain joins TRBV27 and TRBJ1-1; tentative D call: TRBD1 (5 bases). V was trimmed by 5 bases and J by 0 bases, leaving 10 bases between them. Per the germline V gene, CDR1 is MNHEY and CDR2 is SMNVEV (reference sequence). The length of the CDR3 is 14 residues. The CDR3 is CASSPGTMNTEAFF. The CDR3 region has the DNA TGTGCCAGCAGTCCAGGGACCATGAACACTGAAGCTTTCTTT.

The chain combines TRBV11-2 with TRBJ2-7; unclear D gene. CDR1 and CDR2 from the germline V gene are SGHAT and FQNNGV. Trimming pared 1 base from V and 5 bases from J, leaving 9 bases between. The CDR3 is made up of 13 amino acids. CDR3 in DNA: TGTGCCAGCAGCTTAGGTCTTGGTAACGAGCAGTACTTC. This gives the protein CASSLGLGNEQYF.